This TCR beta chain was sequenced during a study of T cell changes during pregnancy in multiple sclerosis. Using immunoSEQ multiplex PCR, the repertoire was profiled, and TCRdb retains in-frame clones only, with some absent. The repertoire holds about 50,000 clones, around nine tenths seen once, with roughly 0.6% in the top ten. The CDR3 has 17 amino acids. V lost 1 base and J lost 5; bases outside the gene matches: 8. From germline, CDR1 is LNHNV and CDR2 YYDKDF (reference sequence). This clonotype was sampled from a female donor in good health, enrolled as a control in a pregnancy study. This sample comprised CD4+ T cells from peripheral blood mononuclear cells, obtained after pregnancy. This chain connects TRBV15 to TRBJ2-1; 10 bases agree with TRBD2. The CDR3 here is CATSRARLAGENNEQFF. Here the CDR3 DNA reads TGTGCCACCAGCAGAGCGAGGCTAGCGGGAGAAAACAATGAGCAGTTCTTC.